The T cell receptor beta chain under discussion was sequenced for a study of T cells in Graves' hyperthyroidism and ophthalmopathy. Findings of the study overall: Before onset, ophthalmopathy was predicted by the model a median about 6.2 months earlier.

Amplification yielded TCR beta CDR3 regions, with RNA transcripts as the source. In the first-round RT-PCR of the TCR CDR3, the HTBI primer set was used. A single record per CDR3 protein comes from TCRdb applying MiXCR to the multiplex PCR reads. The table has about 300,000 distinct CDR3 sequences, less than 20% seen once. The germline V gene encodes CDR1 SGDLS and CDR2 YYNGEE. Trimming removed 3 bases from V and 2 bases from J, with 17 bases in between. The CDR3 runs to 16 residues. Pregnant or lactating patients were excluded, as were those with uncontrolled infection or other autoimmune disease. Diagnosing involved the use of clinical symptoms, serum thyroxine and TRAb, thyroid ultrasound and orbital computed tomography. About 10 ml fresh peripheral blood yielded the PBMCs. As regards this clonotype: What it binds is unknown.

This TCR came from a man between 45 and 60 years old with Graves' ophthalmopathy. The V gene is TRBV9, the J gene TRBJ2-5, with D perhaps TRBD2 (6 bases). Sequenced input: blood. CDR3: CASSARWGGRQETQYF. CDR3 DNA: TGTGCCAGCAGCGCCCGGTGGGGAGGTAGGCAAGAGACCCAGTACTTC.